The text below deals with one T cell receptor (beta chain). These data originate in a study of technical replicates of blood from a handful of donors. Only in-frame clones appear in the TCRdb table, and some are missing; sequencing was by immunoSEQ multiplex PCR. The sample has some 66,000 clones; approximately 90% are singletons. Germline V gives CDR1 SQVTM, CDR2 ANQGSEA. Trimming pared 4 bases from V and 8 bases from J, leaving 14 bases between. CDR3 size: 12 residues. This rearrangement joins TRBV29-1 to TRBJ1-2; no clear D. This TCR came from a human donor in good health. Some clones in this sample may be carry-over from other donors' samples. The sample was PBMCs. CDR3 in amino acids: CSVAHLRGGYTF. CDR3 nucleotide sequence: TGCAGCGTTGCTCATCTGAGAGGGGGCTACACCTTC.